Listed below are T cell receptor beta chains from one sample, sequenced in a study of beta chain features in type 1 diabetes. The repertoire was sequenced with immunoSEQ multiplex PCR; TCRdb's copy has only in-frame clones and lacks some. The data hold some 360,000 clones, with around a fifth observed a single time. The sample taken for sequencing was naive CD4+ T cells from blood. The receptors were sampled from a woman aged 18-29 years in good health. Both conserved end residues are part of each CDR3. D genes are given only for firm matches. Clone size is given for some rows only: seen once, a few or many times, or a class if the clone is expanded.

j_call v_call clone_size d_call cdr3_nt cdr3_aa
TRBJ2-3 TRBV19 once TRBD2 TGTGCCAGTAGCTACGGACTAGCGGAGACGGGCACAGATACGCAGTATTTT CASSYGLAETGTDTQYF
TRBJ2-7 TRBV30 . . TGTGCCTGGAGCCCCGGAGGGGAGCAGTACTTC CAWSPGGEQYF
TRBJ1-4 TRBV18 . TRBD1 TGTGCCAGCTCACCATATGGACAGGGGAGGAATGAAAAACTGTTTTTT CASSPYGQGRNEKLFF
TRBJ2-7 TRBV5-4 . . TGTGCCAGCAGCTTGGGACTAGGAGGGGTGAGCGAGCAGTACTTC CASSLGLGGVSEQYF
TRBJ1-2 TRBV7-2 . TRBD1 TGTGCCAGCAGCGTAGCCCCAGGGGGATATGGCTACACCTTC CASSVAPGGYGYTF
TRBJ2-1 TRBV4-1 . . TGCGCCAGCAGCCACCCCCTGGGGGGTTACTCCTACAATGAGCAGTTCTTC CASSHPLGGYSYNEQFF
TRBJ2-7 TRBV30 few . TGTGCCTGGACCTCCTCAGGTTCCGAGCAGTACTTC CAWTSSGSEQYF
TRBJ1-2 TRBV27 . . TGTGCCAGCAGTTTATTGGGTGGACAGAGCCTCTATGGCTACACCTTC CASSLLGGQSLYGYTF
TRBJ2-3 TRBV30 . . TGTGCCTGGGCCAGAGGGAATACGCAGTATTTT CAWARGNTQYF
TRBJ2-5 TRBV5-1 few . TGCGCCAGCAGCTTCGCTAGCGAGGAGACCCAGTACTTC CASSFASEETQYF
TRBJ2-5 TRBV7-2 few . TGTGCCAGCAGCTACGGGAGCTCCGGGACCCAGTACTTC CASSYGSSGTQYF
TRBJ2-1 TRBV6-4 few TRBD1 TGTGCCAGCAGTGACCTCCCTGGGACAGTCAAGTTCTTC CASSDLPGTVKFF
TRBJ1-2 TRBV30 . TRBD1 TGTGCCTGGACTCGACAGGGGAACTATGGCTACACCTTC CAWTRQGNYGYTF
TRBJ2-5 TRBV30 once . TGTGCCTGGAGTGTACTGCGGGGGCGGGGAGAGACCCAGTACTTC CAWSVLRGRGETQYF
TRBJ1-2 TRBV5-6 . . TGTGCCAGCAGCTTGGGAGGGAGATTAACCTATGGCTACACCTTC CASSLGGRLTYGYTF
TRBJ2-1 TRBV5-1 . . TGCGCCAGCAGCCCTGGACTGGACAATGAGCAGTTCTTC CASSPGLDNEQFF
TRBJ2-1 TRBV2 few TRBD2 TGTGCCACAGCGGGAGTCCACGGGAATGAGCAGTTCTTC CATAGVHGNEQFF
TRBJ2-3 TRBV2 few TRBD1 TGTGCCAGCATCCAGGGGGAAGGCACAGATACGCAGTATTTT CASIQGEGTDTQYF
TRBJ1-5 TRBV27 few . TGTGCCAGCAGTCAGGGGTTGCATCAGCCCCAGCATTTT CASSQGLHQPQHF
TRBJ2-1 TRBV19 . TRBD1 TGTGCCAGTAGTATTCCGGGACAGGGAGTTGGTGAGCAGTTCTTC CASSIPGQGVGEQFF
TRBJ2-2 TRBV30 once . TGTGCCTGGAGTCCCACGACTATTAGCGGGGAGCTGTTTTTT CAWSPTTISGELFF
TRBJ2-5 TRBV9 few . TGTGCCAGCAGCTTCCGGGAGTTGGAGACCCAGTACTTC CASSFRELETQYF
TRBJ2-7 TRBV7-9 . . TGTGCCAGCAGCGCCATTGCGGCCGAGCAGTACTTC CASSAIAAEQYF
TRBJ1-5 TRBV23-1 . TRBD1 TGCGCCAGCAGGGCTGGCCCCGGGACAGGGAGGAATAGCAATCAGCCCCAGCATTTT CASRAGPGTGRNSNQPQHF
TRBJ1-3 TRBV29-1 few . TGCAGCGTTGGAGGGAAGTCAGGAAACACCATATATTTT CSVGGKSGNTIYF
TRBJ2-7 TRBV11-3 few . TGTGCCAGCAGCTTAGGGGGCGGACCGACCTACGAGCAGTACTTC CASSLGGGPTYEQYF
TRBJ2-1 TRBV9 . TRBD2 TGTGCCAGCAGCGTAACCGGACTAGGGTACAATGAGCAGTTCTTC CASSVTGLGYNEQFF
TRBJ1-1 TRBV30 few . TGTGCCTGGGGCCCAAGGAACACTGAAGCTTTCTTT CAWGPRNTEAFF
TRBJ2-3 TRBV19 . . TGTGCCAGTAGTGGACACAGCGGGAGCACAGATACGCAGTATTTT CASSGHSGSTDTQYF
TRBJ1-2 TRBV15 . . TGTGCCACCAGCGGCAGGGATAAGGGCTATGGCTACACCTTC CATSGRDKGYGYTF
TRBJ2-7 TRBV18 few . TGTGCCAGCTCACTTACAGCCGAAGCCGTTGGCGAGCAGTACTTC CASSLTAEAVGEQYF
TRBJ2-7 TRBV18 few . TGTGCCAGCTCCCTGGACAGCCTAAACTACGAGCAGTACTTC CASSLDSLNYEQYF
TRBJ2-1 TRBV9 . TRBD2 TGTGCCAGCAGCGTAGAGGGACTAGCCGGCGGTGAGCAGTTCTTC CASSVEGLAGGEQFF
TRBJ2-5 TRBV20-1 . . TGCAGTGCAAACGCCCGGGAGACCCAGTACTTC CSANARETQYF
TRBJ2-5 TRBV19 few . TGTGCCAGTAGTGCCGGGAGAGGAAGGGGAGAGACCCAGTACTTC CASSAGRGRGETQYF
TRBJ1-1 TRBV9 few . TGTGCCAGCAGCGCCATAGCCGGCACTGAAGCTTTCTTT CASSAIAGTEAFF
TRBJ2-7 TRBV5-1 few TRBD1 TGCGCCAGCAGCTTGGGACAGGGGTGGTACTACGAGCAGTACTTC CASSLGQGWYYEQYF
TRBJ1-1 TRBV11-3 few TRBD1 TGTGCCAGCAGCTGCCCCCGGGACAGGGATTGGGACACTGAAGCTTTCTTT CASSCPRDRDWDTEAFF
TRBJ2-1 TRBV18 . . TGTGCCAGCTCGTCCCGGGAAAGTGAGGAGTTCTTC CASSSRESEEFF
TRBJ1-2 TRBV30 . . TGTGCCTGGGGAGCGGGATCTAACTATGGCTACACCTTC CAWGAGSNYGYTF
TRBJ2-7 TRBV30 few . TGTGCCTGGAGTCCCCCAGGGGCAGGGGAGCAGTACTTC CAWSPPGAGEQYF
TRBJ1-2 TRBV6-5 . TRBD1 TGTGCCAGCAGTTACTCGGGGACAGGGGGCTATGGCTACACCTTC CASSYSGTGGYGYTF
TRBJ2-7 TRBV18 few . TGTGCCAGCTCACCGCAGAGGGCCCACGAGCAGTACTTC CASSPQRAHEQYF